This T cell receptor (beta chain) was sequenced during a study of post-analysis software for immune sequencing data. For the study at large: Relapsing-remitting, secondary progressive and progressive-relapsing forms made up the multiple sclerosis disease courses. Whole-study results and caveats: When compared against controls, multiple sclerosis patients showed significantly lower normalized Chao1 diversity. Relative to controls, patients had about 5 TRBV segments at higher frequency, with TRBV5-6, TRBV5-1 and TRBV20-1 among these. Strong co-clustering by F measure was seen for same-batch samples.

The CDR3 loop spans 15 amino acids. V gave up 6 bases and J gave up 0 bases, with 15 bases separating them. Germline CDR1 reads SQVTM; CDR2 reads ANQGSEA. This clonotype was observed a few times. What it recognizes is unknown. The authors incorporated unique molecular identifiers into the TCR beta cDNA libraries. MiXCR, run by TCRdb on the PCR reads, gives a single entry per CDR3 protein. The sample lists hundreds of thousands of distinct CDR3 sequences; roughly three fifths were seen once. The clonotype comes from a girl aged 2 to 9 with multiple sclerosis. Sequenced material: blood. The rearrangement links TRBV29-1 to TRBJ1-5, with a weak D call TRBD1 (5 bases). For the CDR3, the DNA is TGCAGCGTAGCCGGGACTGCTAATAGCAATCAGCCCCAGCATTTT. Translation: CSVAGTANSNQPQHF.